This T cell receptor beta chain was observed in a study of cytotoxic CD8 clonotypes in ibrutinib-treated CLL. The wider study: Productive templates per sample averaged roughly 250,000; productive rearrangements, 80,000 to 95,000. Study conclusions and caveats: Sampling times differed between sustained-remission and progressing patients. Ibrutinib response saw clonality rise, and progression saw it return toward baseline.

Here immunoSEQ multiplex PCR was the method, and the copy in TCRdb shows in-frame clones only, minus some. The sample shows some 200,000 clones, over 65% of them seen only once. This clone occurred a few times. Its target is not known. The sample consisted of PBMCs, taken after 12 months of ibrutinib treatment. The TCR was taken from a human donor with chronic lymphocytic leukemia.

The CDR3 loop is CASSLLKTQYF. CDR3 sequence (DNA): TGTGCCAGCAGCTTACTAAAGACCCAGTACTTC. This chain links TRBV5-6 with TRBJ2-5; D unclear. Germline V gene lookup returns CDR1 SGHDT and CDR2 YYEEEE. The germline V and J ends were trimmed by 2 bases and 6 bases, with 5 bases remaining between them. The CDR3 is 11 residues long. The entire variable domain, with the rest obtained from reference TRBV5-6 and TRBJ2-5, is as follows: DAGVTQSPTHLIKTRGQQVTLRCSPKSGHDTVSWYQQALGQGPQFIFQYYEEEERQRGNFPDRFSGHQFPNYSSELNVNALLLGDSALYLCASSLLKTQYFGPGTRLLVL.